This T cell receptor beta chain emerged from a study of breast tumors, draining lymph nodes, adjacent tissues (dated by TCRdb to 2015 to 2016). In the study overall: In breast cancer patients, the study compared the TCR beta repertoires of tumor, adjacent nontumor tissue and axillary lymph nodes. The study aimed to assess the relationships and possible T-cell exchange between tumor, surrounding tissue and draining lymph node repertoires in human breast cancer.

Lymph node samples came from the axillary draining lymph nodes of breast cancer patients. Findings and caveats that apply to the study as a whole: Rather than being directly demonstrated, the conclusion that tumor T cells originate in lymph nodes was presented as consistent with a hypothesis. Tumor T-cell repertoires showed less diversity than lymph node repertoires and more diversity than nontumor tissue repertoires, and tumor T-cell repertoires showed preferential V and J gene usage. Tumor and nontumor tissue repertoires were found to be significantly more similar in luminal-like than in basal-like breast cancer. The data were judged consistent with most tumor T cells deriving from the lymph node and then expanding within tumor tissue.

This clonotype was detected many times. Its antigen is unknown. No per-base quality is available; no much larger clone lies one base away. V and J are trimmed by 11 bases and 6 bases, and the gene matches miss 7 bases of the junction. The germline V gene supplies CDR1 SNHLY and CDR2 FYNNEI. Inclusive of the bounding cysteine and phenylalanine, the CDR3 is 14 residues long. Only the CDR3 portion is preserved as DNA: 42 bases, with reading frame beginning at the first base. Instrument used: Illumina HiSeq 2000. Multiplex PCR amplification was used to build the TCR beta chain libraries. The amplified TCR beta chain products were analyzed by high-throughput sequencing. In-frame beta chains were kept once TCRdb had trimmed the public reads at Q25 with fastp and called clones with MiXCR. Rows matching on CDR3 protein sequence are summarized as one entry with the most common DNA and genes. Here the sample has about 180,000 distinct CDR3 sequences; approximately 30% occur a single time. The ten largest clones take up 3.5% to 4.5% of the sample.

The receptor chain draws on TRBV2 and TRBJ2-1; 13 central nucleotides agree with TRBD2. Sample: axillary lymph node tissue. The sequence derives from a female donor with breast cancer. Some clones in this sample may be carry-over from other donors' samples. Read as DNA, the sequence is TGTGCCGGACTAGCGGGAGTCGGCGGCAATGAGCAGTTCTTC. The encoded protein is CAGLAGVGGNEQFF.